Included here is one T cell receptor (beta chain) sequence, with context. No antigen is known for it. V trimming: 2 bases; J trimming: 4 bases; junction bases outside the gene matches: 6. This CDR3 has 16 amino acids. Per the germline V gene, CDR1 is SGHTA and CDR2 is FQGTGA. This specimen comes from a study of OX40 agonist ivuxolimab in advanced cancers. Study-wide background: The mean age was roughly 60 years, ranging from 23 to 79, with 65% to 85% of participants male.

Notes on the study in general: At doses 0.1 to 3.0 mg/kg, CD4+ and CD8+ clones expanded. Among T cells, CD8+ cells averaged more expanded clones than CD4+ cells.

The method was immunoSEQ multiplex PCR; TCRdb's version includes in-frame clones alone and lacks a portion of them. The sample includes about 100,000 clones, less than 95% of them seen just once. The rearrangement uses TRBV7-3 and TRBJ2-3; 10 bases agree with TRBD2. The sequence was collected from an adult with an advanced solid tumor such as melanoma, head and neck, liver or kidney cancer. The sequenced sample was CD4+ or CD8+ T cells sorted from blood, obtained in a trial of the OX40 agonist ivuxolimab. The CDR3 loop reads CASSLWASGSADTQYF. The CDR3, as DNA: TGTGCCAGCAGCTTATGGGCTAGCGGGAGTGCAGATACGCAGTATTTT.